This TCR beta chain is from a study of cytomegalovirus exposure and HLA in healthy donors. General study results and limits: In presence/absence analyses, roughly uniform sequencing depth across donors was assumed.

The CDR3 is 15 amino acids. V lost 5 bases to trimming and J lost 0 bases, with 11 bases between them. CDR1 is MDHEN and CDR2 is SYDVKM in the germline V gene. Vbeta (60) and Jbeta (13) primers were used in the PCR. Only in-frame clones appear in the TCRdb table, and some are missing; sequencing was by immunoSEQ multiplex PCR. The data contain 85,000 to 110,000 clones, approximately 72% of them singletons. Worth noting for this clone: Its antigen remains unidentified.

The receptor's source is a woman aged 45-65 years in good health and CMV-seronegative. Specimen: PBMCs. The chain joins TRBV28 to TRBJ1-3, with unresolved D. CDR3 nucleotide sequence: TGTGCCAGCAGTAACTTTCGGGGCTCTGGAAACACCATATATTTT. Protein product: CASSNFRGSGNTIYF. The full variable domain, completed using reference TRBV28 and TRBJ1-3, is DVKVTQSSRYLVKRTGEKVFLECVQDMDHENMFWYRQDPGLGLRLIYFSYDVKMKEKGDIPEGYSVSREKKERFSLILESASTNQTSMYLCASSNFRGSGNTIYFGEGSWLTVV.